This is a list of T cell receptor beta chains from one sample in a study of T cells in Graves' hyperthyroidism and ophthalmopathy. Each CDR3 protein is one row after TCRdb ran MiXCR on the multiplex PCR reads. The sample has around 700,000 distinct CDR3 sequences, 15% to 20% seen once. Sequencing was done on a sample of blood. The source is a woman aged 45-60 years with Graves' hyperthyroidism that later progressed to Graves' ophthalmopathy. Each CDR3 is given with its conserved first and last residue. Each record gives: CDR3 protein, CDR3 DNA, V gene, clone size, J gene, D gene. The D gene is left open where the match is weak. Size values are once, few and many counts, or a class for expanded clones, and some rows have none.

cdr3_aa: CSAPEPEEYGYTF; cdr3_nt: TGCAGCGCTCCTGAGCCCGAGGAATATGGCTACACCTTC; v_call: TRBV29-1; clone_size: NA; j_call: TRBJ1-2; d_call: NA
cdr3_aa: CASSLEKGQNTEAFF; cdr3_nt: TGTGCCAGCAGCTTGGAAAAGGGCCAGAACACTGAAGCTTTCTTT; v_call: TRBV5-4; clone_size: many; j_call: TRBJ1-1; d_call: NA
cdr3_aa: CASSITGPNTEAFF; cdr3_nt: TGTGCCAGTAGTATCACGGGACCTAACACTGAAGCTTTCTTT; v_call: TRBV19; clone_size: NA; j_call: TRBJ1-1; d_call: NA
cdr3_aa: CSAKGTGGLEAFF; cdr3_nt: TGCAGTGCTAAAGGGACAGGCGGTTTGGAAGCTTTCTTT; v_call: TRBV20-1; clone_size: many; j_call: TRBJ1-1; d_call: TRBD1
cdr3_aa: CAISGTQGNTEAFF; cdr3_nt: TGTGCCATCAGTGGGACTCAGGGGAACACTGAAGCTTTCTTT; v_call: TRBV10-3; clone_size: many; j_call: TRBJ1-1; d_call: NA
cdr3_aa: CASSQVRGGYTF; cdr3_nt: TGTGCCAGCAGCCAAGTCAGGGGAGGCTACACCTTC; v_call: TRBV3-1; clone_size: many; j_call: TRBJ1-2; d_call: NA
cdr3_aa: CASSEEQHNSPLHF; cdr3_nt: TGTGCCAGCAGTGAAGAACAGCATAATTCACCCCTCCACTTT; v_call: TRBV2; clone_size: many; j_call: TRBJ1-6; d_call: NA
cdr3_aa: CASNNAPGLYEQYF; cdr3_nt: TGTGCCAGCAACAACGCCCCAGGGCTCTACGAGCAGTACTTC; v_call: TRBV25-1; clone_size: NA; j_call: TRBJ2-7; d_call: NA
cdr3_aa: CASSILGQGAQSGELFF; cdr3_nt: TGTGCCAGTAGTATTTTGGGACAGGGGGCGCAAAGCGGGGAGCTGTTTTTT; v_call: TRBV19; clone_size: NA; j_call: TRBJ2-2; d_call: TRBD1
cdr3_aa: CASKNMAGTRNEQFF; cdr3_nt: TGTGCCAGCAAAAATATGGCCGGGACTCGGAATGAGCAGTTCTTC; v_call: TRBV27; clone_size: many; j_call: TRBJ2-1; d_call: NA
cdr3_aa: CASSLGSLRETQYF; cdr3_nt: TGTGCCAGCAGCTTAGGGAGCCTCAGGGAGACCCAGTACTTC; v_call: TRBV7-9; clone_size: few; j_call: TRBJ2-5; d_call: NA
cdr3_aa: CASSLVLRGYNEQFF; cdr3_nt: TGTGCCAGCAGCTTGGTCTTGCGGGGGTACAATGAGCAGTTCTTC; v_call: TRBV5-8; clone_size: NA; j_call: TRBJ2-1; d_call: TRBD2
cdr3_aa: CATGGSSNQPQHF; cdr3_nt: TGTGCCACCGGGGGATCTAGCAATCAGCCCCAGCATTTT; v_call: TRBV24-1; clone_size: few; j_call: TRBJ1-5; d_call: NA
cdr3_aa: CASRTRGGQFYEQYF; cdr3_nt: TGTGCCAGCCGCACCCGGGGGGGACAGTTTTACGAGCAGTACTTC; v_call: TRBV19; clone_size: few; j_call: TRBJ2-7; d_call: NA
cdr3_aa: CASSSDDRVIEGTEAFF; cdr3_nt: TGTGCCAGCAGCTCGGATGACAGGGTCATAGAGGGCACTGAAGCTTTCTTT; v_call: TRBV7-2; clone_size: NA; j_call: TRBJ1-1; d_call: TRBD1
cdr3_aa: CASAPGATNEKLFF; cdr3_nt: TGTGCCAGCGCACCAGGGGCAACTAATGAAAAACTGTTTTTT; v_call: TRBV18; clone_size: NA; j_call: TRBJ1-4; d_call: NA
cdr3_aa: CSARGLAGGQVSGELFF; cdr3_nt: TGCAGTGCTAGAGGACTAGCGGGGGGCCAGGTCTCCGGGGAGCTGTTTTTT; v_call: TRBV20-1; clone_size: few; j_call: TRBJ2-2; d_call: TRBD2
cdr3_aa: CASSQLRTGGTDTQYF; cdr3_nt: TGCGCCAGCAGCCAACTTCGGACAGGTGGCACAGATACGCAGTATTTT; v_call: TRBV4-1; clone_size: NA; j_call: TRBJ2-3; d_call: TRBD1
cdr3_aa: CASSQEPTSTGELFF; cdr3_nt: TGTGCCAGCAGCCAAGAGCCGACATCCACCGGGGAGCTGTTTTTT; v_call: TRBV3-1; clone_size: NA; j_call: TRBJ2-2; d_call: NA
cdr3_aa: CASSLVPASVSSYNEQFF; cdr3_nt: TGTGCCAGCAGCTTAGTTCCGGCTAGCGTAAGCTCCTACAATGAGCAGTTCTTC; v_call: TRBV11-2; clone_size: many; j_call: TRBJ2-1; d_call: NA
cdr3_aa: CAINVAGDTDTQYF; cdr3_nt: TGTGCCATCAATGTGGCAGGGGATACAGATACGCAGTATTTT; v_call: TRBV10-3; clone_size: NA; j_call: TRBJ2-3; d_call: NA
cdr3_aa: CASSFNPGLNTQYF; cdr3_nt: TGTGCCAGCAGTTTTAATCCAGGGTTGAATACGCAGTATTTT; v_call: TRBV27; clone_size: few; j_call: TRBJ2-3; d_call: NA
cdr3_aa: CASLDRDRGTDTQYF; cdr3_nt: TGTGCCAGTCTCGACCGGGACAGGGGCACAGATACGCAGTATTTT; v_call: TRBV11-2; clone_size: many; j_call: TRBJ2-3; d_call: TRBD1
cdr3_aa: CASKPRGNQPQHF; cdr3_nt: TGTGCCAGCAAACCCAGGGGCAATCAGCCCCAGCATTTT; v_call: TRBV28; clone_size: NA; j_call: TRBJ1-5; d_call: NA
cdr3_aa: CASSFGELFNEQFF; cdr3_nt: TGTGCCAGCAGCTTTGGGGAACTCTTCAATGAGCAGTTCTTC; v_call: TRBV7-2; clone_size: NA; j_call: TRBJ2-1; d_call: NA
cdr3_aa: CASSSQAGGLDTGELFF; cdr3_nt: TGTGCCAGCAGTTCCCAGGCGGGGGGGCTTGACACCGGGGAGCTGTTTTTT; v_call: TRBV27; clone_size: few; j_call: TRBJ2-2; d_call: TRBD2
cdr3_aa: CASSLVGGDDEQFF; cdr3_nt: TGTGCCAGCAGCTTAGTTGGAGGGGACGATGAGCAGTTCTTC; v_call: TRBV7-9; clone_size: few; j_call: TRBJ2-1; d_call: NA
cdr3_aa: CASSLYGEQFF; cdr3_nt: TGTGCCAGCAGCCTTTACGGTGAGCAGTTCTTC; v_call: TRBV11-2; clone_size: many; j_call: TRBJ2-1; d_call: NA
cdr3_aa: CATGDIGPYEQYF; cdr3_nt: TGTGCCACCGGGGACATAGGGCCCTACGAGCAGTACTTC; v_call: TRBV6-2/TRBV6-3; clone_size: few; j_call: TRBJ2-7; d_call: NA
cdr3_aa: CASRITGIGGYGYTF; cdr3_nt: TGTGCCAGCAGGATAACAGGGATCGGGGGATATGGCTACACCTTC; v_call: TRBV12-3/TRBV12-4; clone_size: NA; j_call: TRBJ1-2; d_call: NA
cdr3_aa: CASSRDRPLQETQYF; cdr3_nt: TGTGCCAGCAGTAGGGACAGGCCGCTACAAGAGACCCAGTACTTC; v_call: TRBV27; clone_size: NA; j_call: TRBJ2-5; d_call: TRBD1
cdr3_aa: CASSPTTESNYGYTF; cdr3_nt: TGTGCCAGTAGTCCAACGACAGAATCTAACTATGGCTACACCTTC; v_call: TRBV19; clone_size: NA; j_call: TRBJ1-2; d_call: NA
cdr3_aa: CASLGGDMNTEAFF; cdr3_nt: TGTGCCAGCCTAGGCGGGGATATGAACACTGAAGCTTTCTTT; v_call: TRBV18; clone_size: many; j_call: TRBJ1-1; d_call: NA
cdr3_aa: CASSLVETNYGYTF; cdr3_nt: TGTGCCAGCAGCTTAGTGGAAACTAACTATGGCTACACCTTC; v_call: TRBV7-9; clone_size: NA; j_call: TRBJ1-2; d_call: NA
cdr3_aa: CAITGQRTDTQYF; cdr3_nt: TGCGCCATCACGGGACAGCGCACAGATACGCAGTATTTT; v_call: TRBV10-2; clone_size: few; j_call: TRBJ2-3; d_call: TRBD1
cdr3_aa: CASSRFLGLAGGPGTDTQYF; cdr3_nt: TGTGCCAGCAGTCGGTTCCTCGGGCTAGCGGGGGGGCCGGGCACAGATACGCAGTATTTT; v_call: TRBV27; clone_size: NA; j_call: TRBJ2-3; d_call: TRBD2
cdr3_aa: CASSTGQGGFSGNTIYF; cdr3_nt: TGCGCCAGCAGCACCGGACAAGGAGGATTCTCTGGAAACACCATATATTTT; v_call: TRBV5-1; clone_size: NA; j_call: TRBJ1-3; d_call: NA
cdr3_aa: CASSYRGLANTGELFF; cdr3_nt: TGTGCCAGCAGTTACCGAGGACTAGCGAACACCGGGGAGCTGTTTTTT; v_call: TRBV6-5; clone_size: NA; j_call: TRBJ2-2; d_call: TRBD2
cdr3_aa: CASSQDIDPEQFF; cdr3_nt: TGTGCCAGCAGCCAAGATATAGACCCTGAGCAGTTCTTC; v_call: TRBV3-1; clone_size: NA; j_call: TRBJ2-1; d_call: NA
cdr3_aa: CASSGDGVEQYF; cdr3_nt: TGTGCCAGCAGCGGAGACGGGGTCGAGCAGTACTTC; v_call: TRBV3-1; clone_size: many; j_call: TRBJ2-7; d_call: NA
cdr3_aa: CASSLGVSGNTIYF; cdr3_nt: TGTGCCAGCAGCTTAGGGGTATCCGGAAACACCATATATTTT; v_call: TRBV7-2; clone_size: many; j_call: TRBJ1-3; d_call: NA
cdr3_aa: CASTQLYSGGYTGELFF; cdr3_nt: TGTGCCAGTACCCAATTGTATAGCGGGGGCTACACCGGGGAGCTGTTTTTT; v_call: TRBV19; clone_size: NA; j_call: TRBJ2-2; d_call: TRBD2
cdr3_aa: CSASQDGDTQYF; cdr3_nt: TGCAGTGCTAGTCAAGACGGAGATACGCAGTATTTT; v_call: TRBV20-1; clone_size: NA; j_call: TRBJ2-3; d_call: NA
cdr3_aa: CSVELAGDYQETQYF; cdr3_nt: TGCAGCGTTGAATTGGCCGGGGACTACCAAGAGACCCAGTACTTC; v_call: TRBV29-1; clone_size: few; j_call: TRBJ2-5; d_call: NA
cdr3_aa: CASSLRGNSPLHF; cdr3_nt: TGTGCCAGCAGCTTACGAGGGAATTCACCCCTCCACTTT; v_call: TRBV11-2; clone_size: many; j_call: TRBJ1-6; d_call: NA
cdr3_aa: CASSLASERVGEKLFF; cdr3_nt: TGTGCCAGCAGCTTAGCATCGGAGAGGGTTGGGGAAAAACTGTTTTTT; v_call: TRBV11-2; clone_size: many; j_call: TRBJ1-4; d_call: NA
cdr3_aa: CASSYLRDHPRYTF; cdr3_nt: TGTGCCAGCAGTTACCTCCGGGACCACCCCCGCTACACCTTC; v_call: TRBV6-6; clone_size: NA; j_call: TRBJ1-2; d_call: NA
cdr3_aa: CSASGGPGQFNEKLFF; cdr3_nt: TGCAGTGCTAGCGGGGGGCCCGGACAGTTTAATGAAAAACTGTTTTTT; v_call: TRBV20-1; clone_size: NA; j_call: TRBJ1-4; d_call: NA
cdr3_aa: CASSLRQGEGNEQFF; cdr3_nt: TGTGCCAGCAGCTTGCGACAGGGTGAGGGCAATGAGCAGTTCTTC; v_call: TRBV7-3; clone_size: many; j_call: TRBJ2-1; d_call: TRBD1
cdr3_aa: CASSFGRIGHYEQYF; cdr3_nt: TGTGCCAGCAGTTTCGGCAGGATTGGTCACTACGAGCAGTACTTC; v_call: TRBV28; clone_size: NA; j_call: TRBJ2-7; d_call: NA
cdr3_aa: CASSLDREVAPQHF; cdr3_nt: TGTGCCAGCAGCTTAGACAGGGAAGTTGCGCCCCAGCATTTT; v_call: TRBV11-2; clone_size: many; j_call: TRBJ1-5; d_call: NA
cdr3_aa: CASSPLGRTEAFF; cdr3_nt: TGTGCCAGCAGCCCCCTAGGGAGGACTGAAGCTTTCTTT; v_call: TRBV3-1; clone_size: NA; j_call: TRBJ1-1; d_call: NA
cdr3_aa: CSAGSGGRSPLHF; cdr3_nt: TGCAGTGCAGGATCGGGGGGGAGGTCACCCCTCCACTTT; v_call: TRBV20-1; clone_size: few; j_call: TRBJ1-6; d_call: NA